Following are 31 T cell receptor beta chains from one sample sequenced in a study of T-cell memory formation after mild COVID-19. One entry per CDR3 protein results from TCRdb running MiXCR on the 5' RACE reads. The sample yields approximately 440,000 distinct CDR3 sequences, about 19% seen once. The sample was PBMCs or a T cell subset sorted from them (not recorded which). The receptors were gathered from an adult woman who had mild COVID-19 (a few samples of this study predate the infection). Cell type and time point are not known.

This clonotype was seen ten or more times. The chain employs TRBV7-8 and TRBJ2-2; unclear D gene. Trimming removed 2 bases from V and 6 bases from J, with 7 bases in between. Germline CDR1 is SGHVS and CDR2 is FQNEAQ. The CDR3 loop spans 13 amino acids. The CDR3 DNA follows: TGTGCCAGCAGCTTAACGGAATCCGGGGAGCTGTTTTTT. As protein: CASSLTESGELFF.

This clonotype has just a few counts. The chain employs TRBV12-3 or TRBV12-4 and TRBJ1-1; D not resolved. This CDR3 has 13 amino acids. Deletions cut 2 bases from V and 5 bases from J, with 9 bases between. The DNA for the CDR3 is TGTGCCAGCAGTTTAATGGAGGCTACTGAAGCTTTCTTT. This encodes CASSLMEATEAFF.

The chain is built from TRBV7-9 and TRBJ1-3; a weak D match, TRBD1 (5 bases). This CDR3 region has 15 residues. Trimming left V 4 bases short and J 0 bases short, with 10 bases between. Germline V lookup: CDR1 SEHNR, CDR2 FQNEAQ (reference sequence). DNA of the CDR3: TGTGCCAGCAGCTCCAGGGCGATCTCTGGAAACACCATATATTTT. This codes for CASSSRAISGNTIYF.

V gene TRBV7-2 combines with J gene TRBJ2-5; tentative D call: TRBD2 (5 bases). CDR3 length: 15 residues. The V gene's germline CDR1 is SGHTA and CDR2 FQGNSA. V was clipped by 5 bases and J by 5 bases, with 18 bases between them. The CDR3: CASSLGSAGGETQYF. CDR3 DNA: TGTGCCAGCAGCCTAGGGTCGGCAGGCGGGGAGACCCAGTACTTC. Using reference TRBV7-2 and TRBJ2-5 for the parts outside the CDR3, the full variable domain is GAGVSQSPSNKVTEKGKDVELRCDPISGHTALYWYRQSLGQGLEFLIYFQGNSAPDKSGLPSDRFSAERTGGSVSTLTIQRTQQEDSAVYLCASSLGSAGGETQYFGPGTRLLVL.

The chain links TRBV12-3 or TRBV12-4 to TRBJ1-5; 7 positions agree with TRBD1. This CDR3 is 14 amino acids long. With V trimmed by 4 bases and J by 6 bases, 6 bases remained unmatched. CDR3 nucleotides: TGTGCCAGCAGTTCCCTAGGGGGCCGTCAGCCCCAGCATTTT. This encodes CASSSLGGRQPQHF.

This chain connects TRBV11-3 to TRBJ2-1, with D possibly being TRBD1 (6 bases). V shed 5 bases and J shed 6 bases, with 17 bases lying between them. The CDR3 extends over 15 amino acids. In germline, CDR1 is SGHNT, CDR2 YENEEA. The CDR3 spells CASSPAGETANEQFF. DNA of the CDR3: TGTGCCAGCAGCCCGGCAGGGGAAACCGCCAATGAGCAGTTCTTC.

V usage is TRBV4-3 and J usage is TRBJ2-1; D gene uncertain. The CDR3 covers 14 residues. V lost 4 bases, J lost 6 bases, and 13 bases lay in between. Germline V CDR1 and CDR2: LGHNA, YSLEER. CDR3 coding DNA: TGCGCCAGCAGCCTAGGGAACAGTCGCAATGAGCAGTTCTTC. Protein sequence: CASSLGNSRNEQFF.

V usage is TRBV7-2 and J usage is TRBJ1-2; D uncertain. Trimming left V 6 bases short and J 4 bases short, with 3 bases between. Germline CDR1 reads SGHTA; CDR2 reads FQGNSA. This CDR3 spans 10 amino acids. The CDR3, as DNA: TGTGCCAGCAGTTTCTATGGCTACACCTTC. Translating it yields CASSFYGYTF.

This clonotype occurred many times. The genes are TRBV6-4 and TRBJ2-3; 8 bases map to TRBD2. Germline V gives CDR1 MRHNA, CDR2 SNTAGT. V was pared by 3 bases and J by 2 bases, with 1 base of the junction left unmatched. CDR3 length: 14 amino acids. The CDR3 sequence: CASSEAGATDTQYF. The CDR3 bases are TGTGCCAGCAGTGAAGCGGGGGCCACAGATACGCAGTATTTT.

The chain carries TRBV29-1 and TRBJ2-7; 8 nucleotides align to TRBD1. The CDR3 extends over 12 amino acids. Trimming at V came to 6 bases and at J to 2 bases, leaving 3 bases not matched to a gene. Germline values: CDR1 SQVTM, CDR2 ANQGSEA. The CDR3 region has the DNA TGCAGCGTAACAGGGGGTCCCTACGAGCAGTACTTC. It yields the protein CSVTGGPYEQYF.

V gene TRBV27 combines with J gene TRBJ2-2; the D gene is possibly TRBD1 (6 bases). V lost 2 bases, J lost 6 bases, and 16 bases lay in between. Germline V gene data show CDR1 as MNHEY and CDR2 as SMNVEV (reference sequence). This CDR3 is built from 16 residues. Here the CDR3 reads CASSLGWDKQPGELFF. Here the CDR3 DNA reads TGTGCCAGCAGTTTAGGTTGGGACAAACAACCCGGGGAGCTGTTTTTT.

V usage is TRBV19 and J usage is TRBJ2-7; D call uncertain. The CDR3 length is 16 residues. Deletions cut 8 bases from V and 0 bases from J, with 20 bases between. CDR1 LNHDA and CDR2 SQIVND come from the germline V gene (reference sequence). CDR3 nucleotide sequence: TGTGCCAGTTCCCCGGGTTCAGAGAGTGGCTCCTACGAGCAGTACTTC. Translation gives CASSPGSESGSYEQYF.

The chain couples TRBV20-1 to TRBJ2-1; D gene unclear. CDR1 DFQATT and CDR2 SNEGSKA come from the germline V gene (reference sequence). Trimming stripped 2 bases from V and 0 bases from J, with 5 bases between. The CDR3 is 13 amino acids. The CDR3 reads CSARRVSYNEQFF. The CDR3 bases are TGCAGTGCTAGAAGGGTCTCCTACAATGAGCAGTTCTTC.

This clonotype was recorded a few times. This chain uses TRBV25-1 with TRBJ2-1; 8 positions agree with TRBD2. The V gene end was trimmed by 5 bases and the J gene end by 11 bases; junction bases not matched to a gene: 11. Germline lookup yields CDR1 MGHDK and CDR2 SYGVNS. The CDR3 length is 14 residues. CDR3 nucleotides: TGTGCCAGCAGTTCTGCGGGGGGACCCGACCAGCAGTTCTTC. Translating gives CASSSAGGPDQQFF.

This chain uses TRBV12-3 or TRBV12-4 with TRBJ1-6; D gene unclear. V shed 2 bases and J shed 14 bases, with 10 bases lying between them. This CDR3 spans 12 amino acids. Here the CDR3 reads CASSLQDTALHF. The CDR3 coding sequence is TGTGCCAGCAGTTTACAGGATACGGCCCTCCACTTT.

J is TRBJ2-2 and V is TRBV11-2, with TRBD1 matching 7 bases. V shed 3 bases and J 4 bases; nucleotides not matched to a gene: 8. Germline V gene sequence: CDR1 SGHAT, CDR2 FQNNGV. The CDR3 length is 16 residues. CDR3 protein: CASSFRQGRGTGELFF. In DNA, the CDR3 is TGTGCCAGCAGCTTCCGACAGGGCAGAGGCACCGGGGAGCTGTTTTTT. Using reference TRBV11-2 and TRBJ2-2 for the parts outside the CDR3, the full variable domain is EAGVAQSPRYKIIEKRQSVAFWCNPISGHATLYWYQQILGQGPKLLIQFQNNGVVDDSQLPKDRFSAERLKGVDSTLKIQPAKLEDSAVYLCASSFRQGRGTGELFFGEGSRLTVL.

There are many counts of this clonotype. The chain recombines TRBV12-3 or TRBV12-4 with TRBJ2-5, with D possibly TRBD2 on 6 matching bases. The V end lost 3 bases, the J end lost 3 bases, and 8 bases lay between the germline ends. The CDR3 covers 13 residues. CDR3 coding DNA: TGTGCCAGCAGTTTCGGCGGGAAAGAGACCCAGTACTTC. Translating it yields CASSFGGKETQYF.

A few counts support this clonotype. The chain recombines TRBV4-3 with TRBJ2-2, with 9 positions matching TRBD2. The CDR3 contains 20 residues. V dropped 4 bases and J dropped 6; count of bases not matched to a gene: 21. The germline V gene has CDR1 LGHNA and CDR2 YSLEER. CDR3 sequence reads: CASSLSGYSGRFQGPGELFF. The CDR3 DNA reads TGCGCCAGCAGCCTAAGCGGGTATAGCGGGAGATTTCAGGGACCCGGGGAGCTGTTTTTT.

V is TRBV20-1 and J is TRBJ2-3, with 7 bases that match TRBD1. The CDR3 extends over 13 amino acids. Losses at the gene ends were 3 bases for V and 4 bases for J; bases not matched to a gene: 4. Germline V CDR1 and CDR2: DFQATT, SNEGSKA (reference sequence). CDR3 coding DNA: TGCAGTGCTAGGACAGGGTTGTCAGATACGCAGTATTTT. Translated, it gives CSARTGLSDTQYF.

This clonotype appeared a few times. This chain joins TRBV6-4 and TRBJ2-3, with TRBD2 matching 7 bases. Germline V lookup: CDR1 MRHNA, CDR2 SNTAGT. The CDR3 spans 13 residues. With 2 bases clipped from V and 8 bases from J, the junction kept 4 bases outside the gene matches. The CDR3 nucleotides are TGTGCCAGCAGTGACCGGGGGGAGGGTACGCAGTATTTT. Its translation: CASSDRGEGTQYF.

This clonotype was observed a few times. CDR3 loop: CASSQEREGSYEQYF. The CDR3 nucleotides read TGCGCCAGCAGCCAAGAACGAGAGGGTTCCTACGAGCAGTACTTC. The chain recombines TRBV4-1 with TRBJ2-7; TRBD2 might be the D (5 bases). Trimming removed 0 bases from V and 1 base from J, with 10 bases in between. Germline assignment: CDR1 MGHRA and CDR2 YSYEKL. This CDR3 comprises 15 residues.

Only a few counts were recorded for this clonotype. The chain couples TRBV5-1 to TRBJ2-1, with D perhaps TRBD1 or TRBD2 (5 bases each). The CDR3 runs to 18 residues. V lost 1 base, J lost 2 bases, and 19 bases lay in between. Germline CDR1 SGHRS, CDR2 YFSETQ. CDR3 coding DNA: TGCGCCAGCAGCTTGTTGGGGAGCATAAAGGGGACCTACAATGAGCAGTTCTTC. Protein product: CASSLLGSIKGTYNEQFF.

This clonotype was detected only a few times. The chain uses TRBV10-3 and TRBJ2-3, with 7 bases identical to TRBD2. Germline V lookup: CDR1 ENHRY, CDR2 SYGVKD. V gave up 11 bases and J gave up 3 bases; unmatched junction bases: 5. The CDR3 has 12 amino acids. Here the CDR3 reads CACSGTTDTQYF. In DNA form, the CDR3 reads TGTGCCTGCAGCGGGACTACAGATACGCAGTATTTT.

CDR3 bases: TGTGCCAGCAGTTACTCGATTCATGTGGGAGGGCCGACGCAAGAGACCCAGTACTTC. As protein: CASSYSIHVGGPTQETQYF. The genes are TRBV6-2 or TRBV6-3 and TRBJ2-5; 7 nucleotides match TRBD2. Germline assignment: CDR1 MNHEY and CDR2 SVGEGT. This CDR3 comprises 19 residues. J gave up 2 bases and V 0 bases, and 15 bases lay outside the gene matches.

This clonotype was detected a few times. CDR3 sequence (DNA): TGCGCCAGCAGCTTGACGGCGGGAGTGGGGGAGCAGTACTTC. Translation: CASSLTAGVGEQYF. This chain links TRBV5-1 with TRBJ2-7; 7 positions agree with TRBD2. Germline CDR1 reads SGHRS; CDR2 reads YFSETQ. The trim removed 1 base at V and 7 bases at J, leaving 8 bases unmatched. The CDR3 contains 14 residues.

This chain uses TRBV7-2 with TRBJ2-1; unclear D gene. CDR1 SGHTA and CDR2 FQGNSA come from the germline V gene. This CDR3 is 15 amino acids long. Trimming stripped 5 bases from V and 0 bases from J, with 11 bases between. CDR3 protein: CASSPDKSSYNEQFF. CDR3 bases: TGTGCCAGCAGCCCAGACAAGAGCTCCTACAATGAGCAGTTCTTC. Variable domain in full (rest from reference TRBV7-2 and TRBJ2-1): GAGVSQSPSNKVTEKGKDVELRCDPISGHTALYWYRQSLGQGLEFLIYFQGNSAPDKSGLPSDRFSAERTGGSVSTLTIQRTQQEDSAVYLCASSPDKSSYNEQFFGPGTRLTVL.

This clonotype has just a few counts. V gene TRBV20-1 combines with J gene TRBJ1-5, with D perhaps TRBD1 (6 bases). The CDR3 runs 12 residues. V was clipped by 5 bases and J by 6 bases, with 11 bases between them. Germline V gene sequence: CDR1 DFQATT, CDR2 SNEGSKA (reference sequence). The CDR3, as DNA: TGCAGTGCTCGACGGGGGGCTCAGCCCCAGCATTTT. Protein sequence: CSARRGAQPQHF.

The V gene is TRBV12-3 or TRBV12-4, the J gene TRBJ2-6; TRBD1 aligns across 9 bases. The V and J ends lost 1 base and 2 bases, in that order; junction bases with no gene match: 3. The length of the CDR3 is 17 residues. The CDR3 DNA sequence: TGTGCCAGCAGTTTAGAAGGGACAGGGACTGGGGCCAACGTCCTGACTTTC. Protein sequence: CASSLEGTGTGANVLTF.

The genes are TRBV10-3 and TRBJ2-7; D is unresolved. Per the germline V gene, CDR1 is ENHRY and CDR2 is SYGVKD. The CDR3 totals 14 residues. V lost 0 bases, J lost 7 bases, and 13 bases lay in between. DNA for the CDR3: TGTGCCATCAGTGAGTCGTTTAGGAGAGGTGAGCAGTACTTC. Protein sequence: CAISESFRRGEQYF.

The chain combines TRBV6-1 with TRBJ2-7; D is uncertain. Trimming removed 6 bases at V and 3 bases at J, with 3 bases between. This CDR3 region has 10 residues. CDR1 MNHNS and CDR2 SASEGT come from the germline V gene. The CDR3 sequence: CASRNYEQYF. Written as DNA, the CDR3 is TGTGCCAGCAGGAACTACGAGCAGTACTTC.

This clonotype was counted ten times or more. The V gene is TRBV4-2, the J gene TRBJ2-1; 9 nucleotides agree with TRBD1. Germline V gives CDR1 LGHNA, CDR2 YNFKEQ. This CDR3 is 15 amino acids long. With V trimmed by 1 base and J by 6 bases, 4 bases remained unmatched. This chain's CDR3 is CASSQAPGQGNEQFF. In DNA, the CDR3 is TGTGCCAGCAGCCAAGCTCCGGGACAGGGCAATGAGCAGTTCTTC.